The sequence of this T cell receptor (beta chain) was determined in a study of cytomegalovirus exposure and HLA in healthy donors. General observations from the study: The study found most TCR sequences rare, yet found some public TCRs in many donors. Sequence variants that were highly shared formed a cluster that was likely a sequencing artifact.

It was with 60 Vbeta and 13 Jbeta primers that the PCR ran. Here immunoSEQ multiplex PCR was the method, and the copy in TCRdb shows in-frame clones only, minus some. The sample lists about 67,000 clones; 80% were seen once. This clone is labeled medium-sized. Its specificity is unknown. Per germline, CDR1 SGDLS and CDR2 YYNGEE. Trimming pared 0 bases from V and 3 bases from J, leaving 15 bases between. This CDR3 contains 16 residues. The TCR was taken from a woman in her thirties in good health and CMV-seronegative. V usage is TRBV9 and J usage is TRBJ1-1, with TRBD1 as a possible D gene (5 bases). The sample taken for sequencing was PBMCs. The CDR3 here is CASSVEGDPLDTEAFF. The CDR3 DNA sequence: TGTGCCAGCAGCGTAGAAGGGGATCCGTTGGACACTGAAGCTTTCTTT.